The 2 T cell receptor beta chains below come from one sample, sequenced in a study of blood T cell repertoires in COVID-19. TCRdb's table, derived via immunoSEQ multiplex PCR, lists solely in-frame clones and lacks some. This sample has roughly 100,000 clones, with nearly 90% found just once. The material sequenced was peripheral blood. Receptor source: a man aged 50 to 59 in a cohort sampled during active COVID-19.

The rearrangement joins TRBV7-2 to TRBJ1-2; 7 bases are a match to TRBD1. J was trimmed by 4 bases and V by 5 bases; bases with no gene match: 10. Germline CDR1 and CDR2: SGHTA and FQGNSA. CDR3 length equals 15 residues. In DNA form, the CDR3 reads TGTGCCAGCAGCGTGTCCAGGACAGGCGGCTATGGCTACACCTTC. This codes for CASSVSRTGGYGYTF.

The CDR3 sequence: CASSLAGGRDTQYF. The DNA for the CDR3 is TGTGCCAGCAGTTTAGCGGGGGGGCGGGATACGCAGTATTTT. This chain joins TRBV28 and TRBJ2-3; 9 bases map to TRBD2. Trimming took 2 bases from V and 6 from J; bases not matched to a gene: 3. The CDR3 has 14 residues. Germline V CDR1 and CDR2: MDHEN, SYDVKM.